These T cell receptor beta chains were read from a single sample in a study of technical replicates of blood from a handful of donors. Measured with immunoSEQ multiplex PCR; TCRdb has only the in-frame clones, and not every one. The data show tens of thousands of clones, roughly 93% seen once. The sequenced material came from PBMCs. The receptors were sampled from a human donor in good health. Some clones in this sample may be carry-over from other donors' samples. Both conserved end residues are part of each CDR3. D genes are given only for firm matches. Where a row states a size, it is once, few, many or the class of an expanded clone; other rows omit it.

>-|-|TRBJ2-7|TRBV30
TGTGCCTGGAGTGTCATAGGGGCCGAGCAGTACTTC
CAWSVIGAEQYF
>-|-|TRBJ1-1|TRBV7-9
TGTGCCAGCACTTGGGGAGGGGGATACACTGAAGCTTTCTTT
CASTWGGGYTEAFF
>-|-|TRBJ1-2|TRBV5-5
TGTGCCAGCAACCCAGGGGCGCTGGGCTATGGCTACACCTTC
CASNPGALGYGYTF
>-|-|TRBJ2-3|TRBV2
TGTGCCAGCGGGGGGGGGCGGGATACGCAGTATTTT
CASGGGRDTQYF
>-|TRBD1|TRBJ1-2|TRBV14
TGTGCCAGCAGCCAAGGAGGACAGGGGGTTTCCTATGGCTACACCTTC
CASSQGGQGVSYGYTF
>-|TRBD1|TRBJ1-3|TRBV2
TGTGCCAGCAGTACTCCGGGACAGGGTTCTGGAAACACCATATATTTT
CASSTPGQGSGNTIYF
>-|-|TRBJ1-2|TRBV4-2
TGTGCCAGCAGCCTACAGGGTTCTCCCTATGGCTACACCTTC
CASSLQGSPYGYTF
>-|TRBD1|TRBJ1-2|TRBV7-3
TGTGCCAGCATCGAAACACGGGACAGGCTGTTTGGCTACACCTTC
CASIETRDRLFGYTF
>once|-|TRBJ1-5|TRBV30
TGTGCCTGGAGTTTGGGCTTCAATCAGCCCCAGCATTTT
CAWSLGFNQPQHF
>-|-|TRBJ2-7|TRBV5-5
TGTGCCAGCAGCTTTTATGCGGGGGCGTCCTACGAGCAGTACTTC
CASSFYAGASYEQYF
>-|TRBD2|TRBJ2-1|TRBV2
TGTGCCAGTGAATGGACTAGCGGGGGCTCCTACAATGAGCAGTTCTTC
CASEWTSGGSYNEQFF
>-|TRBD1|TRBJ1-5|TRBV5-6
TGTGCCAGCAGCGTGGGACAGTATAGCAATCAGCCCCAGCATTTT
CASSVGQYSNQPQHF
>-|-|TRBJ1-4|TRBV5-6
TGTGCCAGCAGCTTAGTAGGTGGAGGTAATGAAAAACTGTTTTTT
CASSLVGGGNEKLFF
>once|-|TRBJ1-3|TRBV5-1
TGCGCCAGCAGCCCCGGGGTGGGCTCTGGAAACACCATATATTTT
CASSPGVGSGNTIYF
>-|-|TRBJ1-2|TRBV10-3
TGTGCCATCAGTGCCGGGGGGTTCTATGGCTACACCTTC
CAISAGGFYGYTF
>-|TRBD2|TRBJ2-7|TRBV7-7
TGTGCCAGCAGCCAAGGCCGGGAGGCCGAGCAGTACTTC
CASSQGREAEQYF
>-|-|TRBJ1-1|TRBV7-2
TGTGCCAGCAGCTGGGGGGGGTGGACTGAAGCTTTCTTT
CASSWGGWTEAFF
>once|TRBD2|TRBJ2-3|TRBV9
TGTGCCAGCAGCGAAACGGGGGGGGATACGCAGTATTTT
CASSETGGDTQYF
>-|TRBD1|TRBJ1-1|TRBV5-1
TGCGCCAGCAGCTCGGGACAGGGGGGGACTGAAGCTTTCTTT
CASSSGQGGTEAFF
>-|TRBD1|TRBJ1-6|TRBV5-1
TGCGCCAGCAGCTCCCGGGACAGCTATAATTCACCCCTCCACTTT
CASSSRDSYNSPLHF
>-|-|TRBJ2-1|TRBV7-9
TGTGCCAGCAGCCCCGAGTTCTTC
CASSPEFF
>once|-|TRBJ1-5|TRBV19
TGTGCCAGTAGTATCGGTAATCAGCCCCAGCATTTT
CASSIGNQPQHF
>once|-|TRBJ2-3|TRBV7-6
TGTGCCAGCAGCTTACTGTGGGGGCGCGGAACAGATACGCAGTATTTT
CASSLLWGRGTDTQYF
>-|TRBD1|TRBJ2-7|TRBV5-1
TGCGCCAGCACCTTTGGGGACAGCACCTACGAGCAGTACTTC
CASTFGDSTYEQYF
>-|TRBD1|TRBJ2-7|TRBV6-6
TGTGCCAGCAGACCGGGACAGGACTACGAGCAGTACTTC
CASRPGQDYEQYF
>-|-|TRBJ1-1|TRBV2
TGTGCCAGCAAACAGCAGGGAGGGGTGAACACTGAAGCTTTCTTT
CASKQQGGVNTEAFF
>once|TRBD1|TRBJ1-2|TRBV4-3
TGCGCCAGCAGCCAGGGGGAAGGGACAGACCCTGCCTATGGCTACACCTTC
CASSQGEGTDPAYGYTF
>-|-|TRBJ2-4|TRBV10-1
TGCGCCAGCACCGGGACATCCGATGTCAAAAACATTCAGTACTTC
CASTGTSDVKNIQYF
>-|-|TRBJ2-5|TRBV4-2
TGTGCCAGCAGCCAAGTTCTCGGAGGGGCGGAGGAGACCCAGTACTTC
CASSQVLGGAEETQYF
>-|-|TRBJ1-2|TRBV2
TGTGCCAGCAGAGCGATTGAGAGGTTGGGCTACACCTTC
CASRAIERLGYTF
>-|-|TRBJ1-1|TRBV7-2
TGTGCCAGCAGCGCTCGGAGGGACCCTGAAGCTTTCTTT
CASSARRDPEAFF
>-|-|TRBJ2-3|TRBV2
TGTGCCAGCACAACCTCAGGGGTGGCAGATACGCAGTATTTT
CASTTSGVADTQYF
>-|-|TRBJ1-1|TRBV4-1
TGCGCCAGCAGCCAAGAGTGGCAGGCCACTGAAGCTTTCTTT
CASSQEWQATEAFF
>-|-|TRBJ2-3|TRBV29-1
TGCAGCGTCGACAGCAGCACAGATACGCAGTATTTT
CSVDSSTDTQYF
>-|TRBD1|TRBJ1-6|TRBV19
TGTGCCAGTAGGAACCTCCGGGACAGGGGTTATAATTCACCCCTCCACTTT
CASRNLRDRGYNSPLHF
>-|-|TRBJ2-1|TRBV18
TGTGCCAGCTCACCAACTGCTAGGAACAATGAGCAGTTCTTC
CASSPTARNNEQFF
>once|-|TRBJ2-2|TRBV7-9
TGTGCCAGCAGCTTAGCGGCAGGTTGGAACACCGGGGAGCTGTTTTTT
CASSLAAGWNTGELFF
>-|-|TRBJ2-1|TRBV6-4
TGTGCCAGCAGTGCAACAGGGCGGTCCTACAATGAGCAGTTCTTC
CASSATGRSYNEQFF
>-|-|TRBJ1-2|TRBV7-9
TGTGCCAGCAGCTCCAGGGCCTCTAACTATGGCTACACCTTC
CASSSRASNYGYTF
>once|-|TRBJ2-1|TRBV4-1
TGCGCCAGCAGCCAAGAGGTGGGGGCACCCAATGAGCAGTTCTTC
CASSQEVGAPNEQFF
>-|TRBD1|TRBJ2-1|TRBV19
TGTGCCAGTACAGGACAGGGGGCCGGTGAGCAGTTCTTC
CASTGQGAGEQFF
>once|-|TRBJ1-2|TRBV6-6
TGTGCCAGCAGTCCGATTACGGACGGAGGAGGCTATGGCTACACCTTC
CASSPITDGGGYGYTF
>-|TRBD1|TRBJ2-7|TRBV7-9
TGTGCCAGCAGCTTAGGTTGGGGCCGTGACAGGGTTTCCTACGAGCAGTACTTC
CASSLGWGRDRVSYEQYF
>-|-|TRBJ1-5|TRBV29-1
TGCAGCGTTGAAGTCGGAGACAATCAGCCCCAGCATTTT
CSVEVGDNQPQHF
>-|-|TRBJ2-7|TRBV7-2
TGTGCCAGCAGCCTCTACAGGGAGGAGCAGTACTTC
CASSLYREEQYF
>once|-|TRBJ1-1|TRBV14
TGTGCCAGCAGCCCTAGACAGGCCTCTGAATTGTACACTGAAGCTTTCTTT
CASSPRQASELYTEAFF
>once|-|TRBJ2-7|TRBV11-3
TGTGCCAGCAGCCGGGACTCGTCGAGCTCCTACGAGCAGTACTTC
CASSRDSSSSYEQYF
>-|TRBD2|TRBJ2-2|TRBV9
TGTGCCAGCAACCCTAGCGGGGCCCCCGGGGGGATCGGGGAGCTGTTTTTT
CASNPSGAPGGIGELFF
>-|TRBD2|TRBJ2-1|TRBV9
TGTGCCAGCAGCGTATCACTAGCGGGGATAAATGAGCAGTTCTTC
CASSVSLAGINEQFF
>-|-|TRBJ1-2|TRBV9
TGTGCCAGCAGCGTAGACAGTAATTATGGCTACACCTTC
CASSVDSNYGYTF
>-|-|TRBJ2-3|TRBV6-4
TGTGCCAGCAGTGTACAGGCTAGCACAGATACGCAGTATTTT
CASSVQASTDTQYF
>-|TRBD2|TRBJ2-1|TRBV4-3
TGCGCCAGCAGCCAAGATAGGGACGGGGGGGCCGATGAGCAGTTCTTC
CASSQDRDGGADEQFF
>-|-|TRBJ1-2|TRBV2
TGTGCCAGCAGTCTAGAGGTTGGCTACACCTTC
CASSLEVGYTF
>-|-|TRBJ1-2|TRBV6-1
TGTGCCAGCACTTGGGGGGTAGGGGACTATGGCTACACCTTC
CASTWGVGDYGYTF
>-|TRBD2|TRBJ2-3|TRBV6-5
TGTGCCAGCAGCATTAGCGGGGGAGTGACAGATACGCAGTATTTT
CASSISGGVTDTQYF